This T cell receptor beta chain was identified during a study of T cells in localized non-small cell lung cancer. Study conclusions and caveats: With higher T cell density in blood came longer overall survival.

Trimming removed 0 bases from V and 3 bases from J; junction bases left unmatched: 5. The CDR3 is 16 residues long. Germline V lookup: CDR1 SGHTA, CDR2 FQGNSA. Points on this clone: The antigen remains unidentified.

Only in-frame clones appear in the TCRdb table, and some are missing; sequencing was by immunoSEQ multiplex PCR. The data contain under 10,000 clones, approximately 93% of them singletons. Source: peripheral blood, taken before any cancer treatment. J is TRBJ2-5 and V is TRBV7-2; 9 bases line up with TRBD2. The sequence was collected from a woman aged 40 to 75 with stage I lung adenocarcinoma. As DNA, the CDR3 is TGTGCCAGCAGCTTAGCTACAGCGGGGGGAAAAGAGACCCAGTACTTC. Its protein product is CASSLATAGGKETQYF.